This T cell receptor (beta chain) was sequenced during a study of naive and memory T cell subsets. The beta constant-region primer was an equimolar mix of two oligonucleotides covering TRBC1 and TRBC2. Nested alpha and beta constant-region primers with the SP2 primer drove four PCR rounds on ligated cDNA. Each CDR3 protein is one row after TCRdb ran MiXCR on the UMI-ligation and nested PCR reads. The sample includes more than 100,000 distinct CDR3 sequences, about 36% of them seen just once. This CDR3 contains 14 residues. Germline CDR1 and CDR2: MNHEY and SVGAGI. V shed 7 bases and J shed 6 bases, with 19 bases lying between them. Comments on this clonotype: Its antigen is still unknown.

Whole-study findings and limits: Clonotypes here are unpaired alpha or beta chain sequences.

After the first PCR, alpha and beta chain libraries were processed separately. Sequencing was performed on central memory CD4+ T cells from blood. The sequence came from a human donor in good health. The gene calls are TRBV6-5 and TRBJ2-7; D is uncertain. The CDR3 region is CASKNSWLQGEQYF. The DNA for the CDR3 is TGTGCCAGCAAAAACTCCTGGCTCCAAGGCGAGCAGTACTTC.